Below, 14 T cell receptor beta chains from the same sample are listed, as sequenced in a study of cytomegalovirus exposure and HLA in healthy donors. Use of 60 Vbeta and 13 Jbeta primers characterized the PCR. Here immunoSEQ multiplex PCR was the method, and the copy in TCRdb shows in-frame clones only, minus some. The repertoire holds 150,000 to 200,000 clones, with about nine tenths as singletons. The sample consisted of PBMCs. The receptors come from a boy aged 2-15 years in good health and CMV-seronegative.

The rearrangement joins TRBV7-3 to TRBJ1-2; maybe TRBD1 (6 bases). CDR1 and CDR2 from the germline V gene are SGHTA and FQGTGA. The CDR3 loop spans 14 amino acids. V was shortened by 5 bases and J by 7 bases, with 17 bases between the two germline ends. CDR3 sequence (DNA): TGTGCCAGCAGCCCAACCCCGGGGGGCTCTGGCTACACCTTC. This translates into CASSPTPGGSGYTF.

The sample holds one count of this clone. The J gene is TRBJ2-5, the V gene TRBV29-1; 10 nucleotides match TRBD2. CDR1 SQVTM and CDR2 ANQGSEA come from the germline V gene. Trimming at V came to 6 bases and at J to 5 bases, leaving 6 bases not matched to a gene. The CDR3 length is 13 residues. CDR3 bases: TGCAGCGTCGCGGGACTAGCGTTGGAGACCCAGTACTTC. Its protein product is CSVAGLALETQYF. Complete variable domain (other parts from reference TRBV29-1 and TRBJ2-5): SAVISQKPSRDICQRGTSLTIQCQVDSQVTMMFWYRQQPGQSLTLIATANQGSEATYESGFVIDKFPISRPNLTFSTLTVSNMSPEDSSIYLCSVAGLALETQYFGPGTRLLVL.

This chain links TRBV10-3 with TRBJ1-1, with 8 bases lining up with TRBD1. CDR3 length: 13 residues. The germline V gene encodes CDR1 ENHRY and CDR2 SYGVKD. The trim removed 7 bases at V and 6 bases at J, leaving 7 bases unmatched. CDR3 sequence reads: CAITPGQEAEAFF. The CDR3 DNA sequence: TGTGCCATCACCCCGGGACAGGAAGCTGAAGCTTTCTTT.

The chain joins TRBV15 to TRBJ2-3, with a tentative D call TRBD1 (6 bases). Per the germline V gene, CDR1 is LNHNV and CDR2 is YYDKDF (reference sequence). The CDR3 extends over 13 amino acids. Trimming shortened V by 5 bases and J by 8 bases, and 14 bases separated the two germline ends. The CDR3 region has the DNA TGTGCCACCAGCCCTGGGGCCAGGGGTACGCAGTATTTT. As protein: CATSPGARGTQYF.

The chain couples TRBV4-1 to TRBJ1-3; 8 bases map to TRBD1. CDR1 and CDR2 (germline): MGHRA, YSYEKL. CDR3 length: 14 amino acids. V shed 0 bases and J 6 bases; nucleotides not matched to a gene: 1. The CDR3 DNA sequence: TGCGCCAGCAGCCAAGATCAGGGGGCAAACACCATATATTTT. This sequence encodes CASSQDQGANTIYF.

This chain joins TRBV5-4 and TRBJ2-7; TRBD1 agrees at 7 bases. V lost 3 bases, J lost 0 bases, and 12 bases stayed unmatched. The CDR3 consists of 17 residues. CDR1 and CDR2 from the germline V gene are SGHNT and YYREEE (reference sequence). The CDR3 coding sequence is TGTGCCAGCAGCTCCTCCGAAGACAGGGATCCCTCCTACGAGCAGTACTTC. This gives the protein CASSSSEDRDPSYEQYF.

Turning to this clone: An end of the junction does not agree with germline; a read error may underlie this. The rearrangement uses TRBV7-9 and TRBJ1-4; no firm D call. Germline V lookup: CDR1 SEHNR, CDR2 FQNEAQ (reference sequence). The CDR3 runs 14 residues. The CDR3 spells CSSSLIGANEKLFF. As DNA, the CDR3 is TGTTCCAGCAGCTTAATCGGGGCTAATGAAAAACTGTTTTTT.

This rearrangement joins TRBV18 to TRBJ1-4; no definite D call. V lost 2 bases, J lost 6 bases, and 10 bases lay in between. The CDR3 loop spans 14 amino acids. Germline CDR1 KGHSH, CDR2 LQKENI. CDR3 in amino acids: CASSPVREDEKLFF. CDR3 DNA sequence: TGTGCCAGCTCACCAGTCCGGGAAGATGAAAAACTGTTTTTT.

The chain has TRBV30 and TRBJ2-3; D may be TRBD2 (5 bases). Germline values: CDR1 GTSNPN, CDR2 SVGIG (reference sequence). This CDR3 spans 13 amino acids. The V end lost 0 bases, the J end lost 4 bases, and 8 bases lay between the germline ends. The CDR3 region is CAWSVMGADTQYF. As DNA, the CDR3 is TGTGCCTGGAGTGTAATGGGAGCAGATACGCAGTATTTT.

This chain connects TRBV5-1 to TRBJ2-1; TRBD2 agrees at 7 bases. CDR3 size: 12 residues. V lost 9 bases, J lost 9 bases, and 9 bases stayed unmatched. Germline V CDR1 and CDR2: SGHRS, YFSETQ. The CDR3 loop reads CATGEGLGEQFF. For the CDR3, the DNA is TGCGCCACCGGGGAGGGCCTCGGTGAGCAGTTCTTC.

The rearrangement links TRBV28 to TRBJ1-1, with 9 bases lining up with TRBD1. Germline assignment: CDR1 MDHEN and CDR2 SYDVKM. CDR3 size: 15 residues. Trimming cost V 3 bases and J 1 base; bases outside gene matches: 3. The DNA of the CDR3 is TGTGCCAGCAGTTTTTTGGACAGGGGGAACACTGAAGCTTTCTTT. This sequence encodes CASSFLDRGNTEAFF.

The chain combines TRBV28 with TRBJ1-2; D is perhaps TRBD1 (5 bases). This CDR3 region has 13 residues. V lost 7 bases and J 8 bases, leaving 17 bases between the germline ends. Germline CDR1 is MDHEN and CDR2 is SYDVKM. The chain's CDR3 is CASIGDSHSGYTF. In DNA, the CDR3 is TGTGCCAGCATAGGAGACAGCCATTCGGGCTACACCTTC.

This chain links TRBV5-6 with TRBJ1-5; D call uncertain. Per the germline V gene, CDR1 is SGHDT and CDR2 is YYEEEE. V shed 1 base and J shed 1 base, with 9 bases lying between them. CDR3 length equals 15 residues. The CDR3 reads CASSLWAESNQPQHF. The CDR3 coding sequence is TGTGCCAGCAGCTTGTGGGCAGAAAGCAATCAGCCCCAGCATTTT.

This clone was recorded a few times. The chain couples TRBV5-1 to TRBJ1-2; D ambiguous. There are 14 residues in the CDR3. Trimming cost V 0 bases and J 4 bases, with 10 bases left between them. Per the germline V gene, CDR1 is SGHRS and CDR2 is YFSETQ. The CDR3 here is CASSLDVRSYGYTF. For the CDR3, the DNA is TGCGCCAGCAGCTTGGATGTGCGCTCCTATGGCTACACCTTC.